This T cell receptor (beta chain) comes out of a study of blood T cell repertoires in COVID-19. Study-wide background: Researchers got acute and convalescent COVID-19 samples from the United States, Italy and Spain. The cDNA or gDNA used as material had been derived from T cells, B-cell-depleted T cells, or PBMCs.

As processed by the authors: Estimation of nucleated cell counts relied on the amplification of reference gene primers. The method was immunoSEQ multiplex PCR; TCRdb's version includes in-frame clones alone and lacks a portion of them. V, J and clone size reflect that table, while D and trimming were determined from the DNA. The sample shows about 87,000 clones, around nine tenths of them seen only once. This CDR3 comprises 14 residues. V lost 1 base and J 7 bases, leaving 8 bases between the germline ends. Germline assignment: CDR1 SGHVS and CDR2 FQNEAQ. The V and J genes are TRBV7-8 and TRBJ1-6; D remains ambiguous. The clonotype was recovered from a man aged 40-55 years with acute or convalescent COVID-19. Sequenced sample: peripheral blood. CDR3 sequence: CASSLDGRNSPLHF. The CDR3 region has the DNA TGTGCCAGCAGCTTAGATGGCAGAAATTCACCCCTCCACTTT.